This paragraph covers one TCR beta chain sequence. This entry is derived from a study of blood T cell repertoires in COVID-19. The CDR3 has 16 amino acids. CDR1 is SGHAT, CDR2 FQNNGV, per germline. Trimming cost V 1 base and J 8 bases, with 21 bases left between them. This table comes from immunoSEQ multiplex PCR, and its TCRdb copy is limited to in-frame clones, with some not included. The sample shows fewer than 450,000 clones, about 87% of them seen only once. Sequenced sample: peripheral blood. The chain uses TRBV11-2 and TRBJ2-7, with D possibly matching TRBD1 (6 bases). This TCR derives from a woman aged 50 to 65 with COVID-19, enrolled during active disease. The CDR3 reads CASSLVAGTQTGKQYF. The DNA for the CDR3 is TGTGCCAGCAGCTTAGTGGCCGGGACACAGACTGGTAAGCAGTACTTC.